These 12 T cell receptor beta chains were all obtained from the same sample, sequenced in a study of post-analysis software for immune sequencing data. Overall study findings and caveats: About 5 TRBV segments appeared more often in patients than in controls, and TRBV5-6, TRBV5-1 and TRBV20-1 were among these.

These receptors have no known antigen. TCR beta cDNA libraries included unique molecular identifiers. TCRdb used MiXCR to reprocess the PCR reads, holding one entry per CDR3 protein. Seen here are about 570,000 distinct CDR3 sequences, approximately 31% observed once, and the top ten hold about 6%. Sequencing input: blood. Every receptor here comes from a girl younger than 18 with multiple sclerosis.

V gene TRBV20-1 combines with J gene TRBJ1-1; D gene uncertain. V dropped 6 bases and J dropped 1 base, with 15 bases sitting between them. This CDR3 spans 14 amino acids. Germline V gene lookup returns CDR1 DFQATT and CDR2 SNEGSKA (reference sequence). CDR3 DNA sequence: TGCAGTGCCAAATCTTTGGGAGGGAACACTGAAGCTTTCTTT. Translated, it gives CSAKSLGGNTEAFF.

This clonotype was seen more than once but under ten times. The CDR3 loop reads CSAPVSRYGYTF. The CDR3 DNA sequence: TGCAGTGCCCCGGTCTCGAGATATGGCTACACCTTC. The chain joins TRBV20-1 to TRBJ1-2; no definite D call. Germline CDR1 reads DFQATT; CDR2 reads SNEGSKA (reference sequence). The CDR3 runs 12 residues. The germline V and J ends were trimmed by 6 bases and 5 bases, with 13 bases remaining between them.

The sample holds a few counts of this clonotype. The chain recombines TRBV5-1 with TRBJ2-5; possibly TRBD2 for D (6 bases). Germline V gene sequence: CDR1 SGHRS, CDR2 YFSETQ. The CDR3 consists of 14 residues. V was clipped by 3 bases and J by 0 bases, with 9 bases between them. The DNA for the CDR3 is TGCGCCAGCAGCTATAGCGGAGACCAAGAGACCCAGTACTTC. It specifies CASSYSGDQETQYF.

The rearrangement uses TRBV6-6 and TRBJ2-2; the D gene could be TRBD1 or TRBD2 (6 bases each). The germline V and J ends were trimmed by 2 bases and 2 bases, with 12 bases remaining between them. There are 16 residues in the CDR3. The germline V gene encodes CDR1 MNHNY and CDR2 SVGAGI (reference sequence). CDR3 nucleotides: TGTGCCAGCAGTTACGAGGGGGGCCAAAACACCGGGGAGCTGTTTTTT. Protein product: CASSYEGGQNTGELFF.

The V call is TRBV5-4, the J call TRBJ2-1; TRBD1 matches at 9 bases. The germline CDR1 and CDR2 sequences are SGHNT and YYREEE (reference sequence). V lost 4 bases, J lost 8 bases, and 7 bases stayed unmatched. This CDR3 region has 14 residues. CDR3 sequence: CASSSGQGWDEQFF. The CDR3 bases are TGTGCCAGCAGCAGCGGACAGGGGTGGGATGAGCAGTTCTTC.

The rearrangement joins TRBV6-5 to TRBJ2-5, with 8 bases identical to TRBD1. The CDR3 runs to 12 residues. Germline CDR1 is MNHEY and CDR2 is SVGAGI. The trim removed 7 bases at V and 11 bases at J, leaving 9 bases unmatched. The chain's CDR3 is CASTKTGDEQYF. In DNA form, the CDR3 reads TGTGCCAGCACTAAGACAGGGGATGAGCAGTACTTC.

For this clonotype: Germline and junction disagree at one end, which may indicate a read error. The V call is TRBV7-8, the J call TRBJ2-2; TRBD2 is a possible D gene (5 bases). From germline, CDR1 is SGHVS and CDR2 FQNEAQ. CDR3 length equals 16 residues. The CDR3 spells CAGSVISSSRSRELFF. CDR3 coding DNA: TGTGCCGGCAGCGTTATATCGTCTAGCCGCTCCAGGGAGCTGTTTTTT.

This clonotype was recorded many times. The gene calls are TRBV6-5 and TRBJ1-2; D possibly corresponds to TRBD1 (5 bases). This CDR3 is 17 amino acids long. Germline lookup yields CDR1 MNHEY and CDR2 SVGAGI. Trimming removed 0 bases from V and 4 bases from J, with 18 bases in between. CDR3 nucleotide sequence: TGTGCCAGCAGTTACTCGAAGTCAGGGTCTGTTGGCTATGGCTACACCTTC. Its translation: CASSYSKSGSVGYGYTF.

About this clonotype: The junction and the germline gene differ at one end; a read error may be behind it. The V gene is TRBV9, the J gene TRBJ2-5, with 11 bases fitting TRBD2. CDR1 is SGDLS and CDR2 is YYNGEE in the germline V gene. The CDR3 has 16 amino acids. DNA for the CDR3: TGTGCCAGCGGCGTAGTAGCGGGAGGGGGTTCAGAGACCCAGTACTTC. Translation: CASGVVAGGGSETQYF.

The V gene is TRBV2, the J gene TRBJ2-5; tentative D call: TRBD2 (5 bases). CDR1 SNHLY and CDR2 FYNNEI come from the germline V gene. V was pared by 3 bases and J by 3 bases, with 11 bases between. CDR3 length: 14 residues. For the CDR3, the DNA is TGTGCCAGCAGTGACGGCAGAGGGAAAGAGACCCAGTACTTC. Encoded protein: CASSDGRGKETQYF.

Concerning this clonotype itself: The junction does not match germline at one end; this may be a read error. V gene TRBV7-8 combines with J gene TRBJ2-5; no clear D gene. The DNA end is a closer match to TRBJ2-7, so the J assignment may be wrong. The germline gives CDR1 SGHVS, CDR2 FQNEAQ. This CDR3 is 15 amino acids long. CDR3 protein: CTSSPWAVRVHEQYF. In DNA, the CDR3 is TGTACCAGCAGCCCCTGGGCCGTCCGGGTCCACGAGCAGTACTTC.

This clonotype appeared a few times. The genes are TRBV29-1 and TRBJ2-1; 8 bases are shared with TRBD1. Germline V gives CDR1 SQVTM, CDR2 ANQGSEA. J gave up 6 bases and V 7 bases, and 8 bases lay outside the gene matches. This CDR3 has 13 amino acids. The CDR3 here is CSAAGGQVNEQFF. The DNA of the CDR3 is TGCAGCGCCGCAGGGGGCCAGGTCAATGAGCAGTTCTTC.